Below, 22 T cell receptor beta chains from the same sample are listed, as sequenced in a study of T cell responses to AZD1222 COVID-19 vaccine. The method was immunoSEQ multiplex PCR; TCRdb's version includes in-frame clones alone and lacks a portion of them. The sample lists under 200,000 clones, 91% occurring once. The material was peripheral blood, obtained on day 0 of AZD1222 vaccination. These receptors originate from an adult in good health.

V is TRBV28 and J is TRBJ1-2; D gene unclear. The CDR3 contains 12 residues. Per the germline V gene, CDR1 is MDHEN and CDR2 is SYDVKM. V lost 2 bases and J lost 8, with 9 bases in between. The CDR3 here is CASSLRQAGYTF. CDR3 bases: TGTGCCAGCAGTTTACGACAAGCCGGCTACACCTTC.

V and J are TRBV6-4 and TRBJ2-3, with 7 positions matching TRBD2. V lost 6 bases, J lost 2 bases, and 11 bases stayed unmatched. The CDR3 is 16 residues long. Germline V lookup: CDR1 MRHNA, CDR2 SNTAGT. CDR3 DNA sequence: TGTGCCAGCAGCAACTCGATGACTAGCATCACAGATACGCAGTATTTT. Translation: CASSNSMTSITDTQYF.

J is TRBJ2-7 and V is TRBV5-1; 8 nucleotides match TRBD2. The CDR3 covers 14 residues. V was clipped by 1 base and J by 4 bases; unmatched bases: 4. Germline loops: CDR1 SGHRS, CDR2 YFSETQ. The CDR3 sequence is CASSLLGGAYEQYF. The CDR3, as DNA: TGCGCCAGCAGCTTGCTCGGGGGGGCGTACGAGCAGTACTTC.

The V call is TRBV6-2 or TRBV6-3, the J call TRBJ1-1; D is ambiguous. V dropped 0 bases and J dropped 3 bases, with 5 bases sitting between them. Germline CDR1 is MNHEY and CDR2 is SVGEGT. The CDR3 is 13 residues long. The CDR3 DNA sequence: TGTGCCAGCAGTTACTCAGGCTACACTGAAGCTTTCTTT. It codes for CASSYSGYTEAFF.

The gene calls are TRBV10-3 and TRBJ1-2, with D perhaps matching TRBD1 (5 bases). The germline V gene encodes CDR1 ENHRY and CDR2 SYGVKD. V was shortened by 7 bases and J by 1 base, with 22 bases between the two germline ends. The CDR3 sequence is 17 residues long. The CDR3 nucleotides are TGTGCCATCAAAAATGACAGAATGCCCGCCTTTAACTATGGCTACACCTTC. Encoded protein: CAIKNDRMPAFNYGYTF.

The V call is TRBV30, the J call TRBJ2-7; weak D call: TRBD2 (6 bases). The CDR3 totals 15 residues. Germline CDR1 GTSNPN, CDR2 SVGIG (reference sequence). Between the trimmed V and J ends, which lost 8 bases and 2 bases, there was a span of 22 bases. Written as DNA, the CDR3 is TGTGCCGGGAAATTAGGGAGGAGTGGCCCCTACGAGCAGTACTTC. This sequence encodes CAGKLGRSGPYEQYF. The entire variable domain, with the rest obtained from reference TRBV30 and TRBJ2-7, is as follows: SQTIHQWPATLVQPVGSPLSLECTVEGTSNPNLYWYRQAAGRGLQLLFYSVGIGQISSEVPQNLSASRPQDRQFILSSKKLLLSDSGFYLCAGKLGRSGPYEQYFGPGTRLTVT.

The rearrangement uses TRBV28 and TRBJ1-6, with TRBD1 identical over 8 bases. V was clipped by 1 base and J by 9 bases; unmatched bases: 5. CDR3 length equals 15 residues. Germline-derived CDR1 and CDR2 are MDHEN and SYDVKM. The CDR3 DNA sequence: TGTGCCAGCAGTTTATCCCAGGGGGCAGGTTCACCCCTCCACTTT. Translation gives CASSLSQGAGSPLHF.

The V gene is TRBV11-2, the J gene TRBJ1-2, with 10 bases aligning to TRBD1. V shed 4 bases, J shed 7 bases, and the junction held 6 bases outside the gene matches. CDR1 is SGHAT and CDR2 is FQNNGV in the germline V gene. The CDR3 length is 14 residues. The CDR3 coding sequence is TGTGCCAGCAGCTCGACAGGGGGCGGACGTGGCTACACCTTC. Residues: CASSSTGGGRGYTF.

The rearrangement uses TRBV28 and TRBJ2-5, with TRBD1 identical over 7 bases. Germline CDR1 reads MDHEN; CDR2 reads SYDVKM. The CDR3 has 15 residues. The V and J ends lost 3 bases and 3 bases, in that order; junction bases with no gene match: 7. The DNA for the CDR3 is TGTGCCAGCAGTTTCGGGGACAGAAGTAAAGAGACCCAGTACTTC. Its protein is CASSFGDRSKETQYF.

The chain carries TRBV30 and TRBJ2-4; D is possibly TRBD1 or TRBD2 (6 bases each). The CDR3 consists of 11 residues. Deletions cut 7 bases from V and 5 bases from J, with 9 bases between. Germline V gene sequence: CDR1 GTSNPN, CDR2 SVGIG (reference sequence). CDR3 loop: CAFGGENIQYF. The CDR3, as DNA: TGTGCCTTCGGGGGCGAAAACATTCAGTACTTC.

With respect to this clone: One end of the junction does not line up with germline, which may come from a read error. The chain joins TRBV7-9 to TRBJ1-1; no reliable D call. The CDR3 extends over 12 amino acids. Germline V gene sequence: CDR1 SEHNR, CDR2 FQNEAQ (reference sequence). The CDR3 DNA is TGTGCCAGCAGCCTAGCGGGGTCCGAAGCTTTCTTT. Translation: CASSLAGSEAFF.

The chain combines TRBV19 with TRBJ2-7, with 8 bases aligning to TRBD1. Germline CDR1 is LNHDA and CDR2 is SQIVND (reference sequence). The V gene end was trimmed by 5 bases and the J gene end by 2 bases; junction bases not matched to a gene: 8. The CDR3 is made up of 15 amino acids. The CDR3 DNA follows: TGTGCCAGTAGTTTACCGGGACAGGCCACCTACGAGCAGTACTTC. Translation: CASSLPGQATYEQYF.

V and J are TRBV6-5 and TRBJ1-1; 11 bases map to TRBD1. Germline loops: CDR1 MNHEY, CDR2 SVGAGI. The junction had 4 bases not matched to a gene; V was cut back by 4 bases and J by 3 bases. The CDR3 is made up of 15 amino acids. CDR3 amino acids: CASSSGQGAHTEAFF. CDR3 nucleotides: TGTGCCAGCAGTTCCGGACAGGGGGCGCACACTGAAGCTTTCTTT.

This chain links TRBV19 with TRBJ1-1; D gene unclear. The CDR3 consists of 11 residues. Germline CDR1 reads LNHDA; CDR2 reads SQIVND (reference sequence). The germline V and J ends were trimmed by 6 bases and 2 bases, with 4 bases remaining between them. This CDR3 reads CASRNNTEAFF. DNA for the CDR3: TGTGCCAGTAGAAATAACACTGAAGCTTTCTTT. Based on the CDR3 plus reference TRBV19 and TRBJ1-1, the full variable domain is DGGITQSPKYLFRKEGQNVTLSCEQNLNHDAMYWYRQDPGQGLRLIYYSQIVNDFQKGDIAEGYSVSREKKESFPLTVTSAQKNPTAFYLCASRNNTEAFFGQGTRLTVV.

The rearrangement links TRBV5-1 to TRBJ1-6; D is undetermined. This CDR3 contains 14 residues. Germline CDR1 reads SGHRS; CDR2 reads YFSETQ. Trimming left V 3 bases short and J 5 bases short, with 9 bases between. The CDR3 loop reads CASSWNGDNSPLHF. The CDR3 DNA reads as TGCGCCAGCAGCTGGAACGGCGATAATTCACCCCTCCACTTT. Full variable domain (missing parts from reference TRBV5-1 and TRBJ1-6): KAGVTQTPRYLIKTRGQQVTLSCSPISGHRSVSWYQQTPGQGLQFLFEYFSETQRNKGNFPGRFSGRQFSNSRSEMNVSTLELGDSALYLCASSWNGDNSPLHFGNGTRLTVT.

This chain uses TRBV6-5 with TRBJ1-1; D not certain. Germline CDR1 and CDR2: MNHEY and SVGAGI. The CDR3 consists of 15 residues. Deletions cut 0 bases from V and 3 bases from J, with 11 bases between. The CDR3, as DNA: TGTGCCAGCAGTTACTCCCCGCGGGGAGACACTGAAGCTTTCTTT. This translates into CASSYSPRGDTEAFF.

CDR3 in amino acids: CAWRPRDWNEKLFF. The CDR3 coding sequence is TGTGCCTGGAGGCCCCGGGACTGGAATGAAAAACTGTTTTTT. This chain uses TRBV30 with TRBJ1-4; D possibly corresponds to TRBD1 (5 bases). Germline lookup yields CDR1 GTSNPN and CDR2 SVGIG (reference sequence). Trimming shortened V by 3 bases and J by 5 bases, and 13 bases separated the two germline ends. This CDR3 spans 14 amino acids.

This clone was recorded once. This chain joins TRBV10-2 and TRBJ2-1; 14 positions match TRBD2. CDR1 is WSHSY, CDR2 SAAADI, per germline. Trimming at V came to 0 bases and at J to 5 bases, leaving 12 bases not matched to a gene. This CDR3 spans 20 amino acids. CDR3 nucleotide sequence: TGCGCCAGCAGTGAGTCGCAGGGACTAGCGGGGGCAAATCCCAACAATGAGCAGTTCTTC. This sequence encodes CASSESQGLAGANPNNEQFF.

Remarks on this clone: This is likely a read error, given that the CDR3 carries no conserved phenylalanine or tryptophan at its end. The limits of the CDR3 on the DNA are not certain, so only TCRdb's listed CDR3 is given. The J gene is TRBJ1-2, the V gene TRBV7-9; the DNA was not compared with TRBD1, the D call given in the table. The CDR3 totals 12 residues, both ends included. The germline gives CDR1 SEHNR, CDR2 FQNEAQ (reference sequence). The CDR3 spells CASSLGGSGESY.

This clone was seen a single time. The chain links TRBV20-1 to TRBJ1-1; D uncertain. The V gene lost 6 bases and the J gene lost 7 bases, with 12 bases spanning the gap. CDR3 length: 11 residues. The germline gives CDR1 DFQATT, CDR2 SNEGSKA (reference sequence). Here the CDR3 DNA reads TGCAGTGCCGTACGGCCCGTTGAAGCTTTCTTT. Translated: CSAVRPVEAFF.

The gene calls are TRBV27 and TRBJ2-1, with 8 nucleotides matching TRBD2. Germline lookup yields CDR1 MNHEY and CDR2 SMNVEV (reference sequence). V lost 5 bases to trimming and J lost 4 bases; unmatched junction nucleotides: 7. This CDR3 comprises 15 residues. This CDR3 is CASSPGLVGYNEQFF. CDR3 DNA: TGTGCCAGCAGTCCGGGACTAGTGGGGTACAATGAGCAGTTCTTC.

The genes are TRBV9 and TRBJ1-1; D not certain. V was clipped by 0 bases and J by 2 bases, with 5 bases between them. CDR3 size: 13 residues. The germline V gene encodes CDR1 SGDLS and CDR2 YYNGEE. In nucleotides, the CDR3 is TGTGCCAGCAGCGTAGACCACAACACTGAAGCTTTCTTT. Residues: CASSVDHNTEAFF.